This entry features one TCR beta chain sequence. Antigen unknown. This sample was included in a study of cytomegalovirus exposure and HLA in healthy donors. General observations from the study: The study designated 160 or so TCR beta chains cytomegalovirus-associated. Confirmation in vitro established that a few CMV-associated chains were specific for CMV antigens. The classifier was said to identify cytomegalovirus status with high specificity and sensitivity.

Germline V gene data show CDR1 as LNHDA and CDR2 as SQIVND (reference sequence). V was pared by 6 bases and J by 1 base, with 6 bases of the junction left unmatched. This CDR3 region has 15 residues. Libraries were prepared by immunoSEQ multiplex PCR; TCRdb keeps only in-frame clonotypes and omits some of them. The sample shows tens of thousands of clones, approximately 89% of them seen only once. The material sequenced was PBMCs. The sequence was obtained from a woman aged 18-30 years in good health and CMV-seronegative. The chain employs TRBV19 and TRBJ1-5; 7 nucleotides line up with TRBD1. CDR3: CASSWTGASNQPQHF. CDR3 coding DNA: TGTGCCAGTAGCTGGACAGGAGCAAGCAATCAGCCCCAGCATTTT.